Listed below are T cell receptor beta chains from one sample, sequenced in a study of CD8 T cells in ankylosing spondylitis. TCRdb redid the calling of the 5' RACE reads with MiXCR, one entry per CDR3 protein. The sample yields some 240,000 distinct CDR3 sequences, less than 10% seen once. Sequencing was performed on blood, either unsorted or a sorted T cell fraction (not recorded which). The receptors shown here come from a male donor with ankylosing spondylitis or in good health (not recorded which). CDR3s include the opening cysteine and the closing phenylalanine or tryptophan. D genes are given only for firm matches. The size of a clone is reported for some rows only, either as once, few or many, or as a class for expanded clones.

D gene	V gene	J gene	clone size	CDR3 protein	CDR3 DNA
NA	TRBV7-2	TRBJ2-3	many	CASSFSSNTQYF	TGTGCCAGCAGCTTTTCCTCGAATACGCAGTATTTT
TRBD2	TRBV5-1	TRBJ2-7	many	CASSTLGGLWEQYF	TGCGCCAGCAGCACGCTGGGAGGGTTGTGGGAGCAGTACTTC
TRBD2	TRBV20-1	TRBJ2-5	NA	CSATSGAGQETQYF	TGCAGTGCTACCAGCGGGGCGGGGCAAGAGACCCAGTACTTC
NA	TRBV5-6	TRBJ2-7	many	CASSLGQDSYEQYF	TGTGCCAGCAGCTTGGGACAGGATTCCTACGAGCAGTACTTC
NA	TRBV6-5	TRBJ1-1	many	CASSYFTGFTVDTEAFF	TGTGCCAGCAGTTACTTTACAGGGTTTACGGTAGACACTGAAGCTTTCTTT
NA	TRBV29-1	TRBJ1-3	few	CSVGAASGNTIYF	TGCAGCGTTGGGGCAGCATCTGGAAACACCATATATTTT
TRBD1	TRBV5-1	TRBJ1-4	many	CASSSLTGNYNEKLFF	TGCGCCAGCAGCTCACTGACAGGGAACTATAATGAAAAACTGTTTTTT
NA	TRBV7-9	TRBJ1-1	many	CASSHLQGWAFF	TGTGCCAGCAGCCACCTACAGGGCTGGGCTTTCTTT
NA	TRBV12-3/TRBV12-4	TRBJ1-1	many	CASRARGLANTEAFF	TGTGCCAGCAGAGCCAGGGGTTTAGCGAACACTGAAGCTTTCTTT
TRBD2	TRBV20-1	TRBJ2-1	few	CSAGLAGGPDEQFF	TGCAGTGCTGGACTAGCGGGAGGGCCCGATGAGCAGTTCTTC
NA	TRBV10-3	TRBJ2-6	many	CAISSLSGANVLTF	TGTGCCATCAGCAGCCTCTCTGGGGCCAACGTCCTGACTTTC
TRBD1	TRBV19	TRBJ1-5	many	CASSIGTGAQPQHF	TGTGCCAGTAGTATTGGGACAGGGGCTCAGCCCCAGCATTTT
NA	TRBV7-2	TRBJ1-5	many	CASSLMASRDNQPQHF	TGTGCCAGCAGCTTAATGGCATCCCGCGATAATCAGCCCCAGCATTTT
TRBD1	TRBV7-9	TRBJ2-7	NA	CASSLARAGGGYEQYF	TGTGCCAGCAGCTTAGCGCGGGCAGGGGGCGGATACGAGCAGTACTTC